Below, one T cell receptor beta chain is given with its context. This entry belongs to a study of blood T cell repertoires in COVID-19. The CDR3 extends over 15 amino acids. Germline CDR1 is MNHEY and CDR2 is SVGAGI. Trimming stripped 5 bases from V and 0 bases from J, with 11 bases between. Some clones are missing from TCRdb's copy, which holds only in-frame ones; the method was immunoSEQ multiplex PCR. The table lists 150,000 or so clones, 87% of them singletons. The gene calls are TRBV6-5 and TRBJ1-3, with a weak D call TRBD1 (5 bases). Source material: PBMCs or T cells enriched from blood (not recorded which). The sequence came from a woman aged 40 to 49 who had been exposed to COVID-19. This chain's CDR3 is CASSNHRSSGNTIYF. The CDR3 DNA reads as TGTGCCAGCAGTAACCACAGGAGCTCTGGAAACACCATATATTTT.